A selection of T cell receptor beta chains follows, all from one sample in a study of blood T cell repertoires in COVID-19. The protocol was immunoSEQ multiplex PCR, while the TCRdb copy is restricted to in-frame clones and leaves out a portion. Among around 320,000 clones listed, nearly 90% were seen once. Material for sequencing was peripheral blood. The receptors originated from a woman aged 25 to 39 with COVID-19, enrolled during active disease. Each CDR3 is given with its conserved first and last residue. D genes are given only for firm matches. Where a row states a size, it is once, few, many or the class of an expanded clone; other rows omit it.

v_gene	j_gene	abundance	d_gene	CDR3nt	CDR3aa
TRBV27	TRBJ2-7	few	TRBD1	TGTGCCAGCAGTTTAGAGGGGGCCCTATACGAGCAGTACTTC	CASSLEGALYEQYF
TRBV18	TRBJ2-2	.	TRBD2	TGTGCCAGCTCACCATACCCAGCGGGGGATACCGGGGAGCTGTTTTTT	CASSPYPAGDTGELFF
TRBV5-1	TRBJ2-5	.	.	TGCGCCAGCAGCTTGGGCACCTCGACACCGGAGACCCAGTACTTC	CASSLGTSTPETQYF
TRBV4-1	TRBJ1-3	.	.	TGCGCCAGCAGCCAAGATGCTGGCAGGGTAGGGAACACCATATATTTT	CASSQDAGRVGNTIYF
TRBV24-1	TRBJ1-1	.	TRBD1	TGTGCCACCAGTGAGCGGACAGGGAACGCTGAAGCTTTCTTT	CATSERTGNAEAFF
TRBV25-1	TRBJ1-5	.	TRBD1	TGTGCCAGCAGTGAATCCGGGACAGCTAATCAGCCCCAGCATTTT	CASSESGTANQPQHF
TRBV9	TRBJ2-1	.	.	TGTGCCAGCAGCCCCCGACTAGACTGGGGCTATGAGCAGTTCTTC	CASSPRLDWGYEQFF
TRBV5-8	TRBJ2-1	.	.	TGTGCCAGCAGACCACTACGGAGGAATGAGCAGTTCTTC	CASRPLRRNEQFF
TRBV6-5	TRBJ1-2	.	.	TGTGCCACCCTAGAGTACGTTGTCTATGGCTACACCTTC	CATLEYVVYGYTF
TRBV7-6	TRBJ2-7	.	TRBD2	TGTGCCAGCAGCCCCAGGACTAGCGGGGGGCCTACCTACGAGCAGTACTTC	CASSPRTSGGPTYEQYF
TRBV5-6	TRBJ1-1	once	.	TGTGCCAGCAGCTGGGCCGGAGGGACTGAAGCTTTCTTT	CASSWAGGTEAFF
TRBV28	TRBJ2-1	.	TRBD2	TGTGCCAGCACAGCGGGGGGGCAGAATGAGCAGTTCTTC	CASTAGGQNEQFF
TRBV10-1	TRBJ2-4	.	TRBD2	TGCGCCAGCAGTGAGTCCGCGGCGGGAGGGTTGGAAAACATTCAGTACTTC	CASSESAAGGLENIQYF
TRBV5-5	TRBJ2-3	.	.	TGTGCCAGCAGACAGAGCTCTAGCACAGATACGCAGTATTTT	CASRQSSSTDTQYF
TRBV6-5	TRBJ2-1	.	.	TGTGCCAGCAGTTCCAGACACTCGTCCTCCTACAATGAGCAGTTCTTC	CASSSRHSSSYNEQFF
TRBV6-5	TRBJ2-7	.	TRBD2	TGTGCCAGCAGTTACGTCGGGGCCGGGGGGGAGCAGTACTTC	CASSYVGAGGEQYF
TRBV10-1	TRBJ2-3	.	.	TGCGCCAGCAGGGAAGAGGGCACAGATACGCAGTATTTT	CASREEGTDTQYF
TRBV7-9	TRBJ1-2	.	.	TGTGCCAGCAGCCCTCCTCCGGAGGGCACCTTC	CASSPPPEGTF
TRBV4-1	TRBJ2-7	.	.	TGCGCCAGCAGCCAAGTGCCAGGGCCCGCCTACGAGCAGTACTTC	CASSQVPGPAYEQYF
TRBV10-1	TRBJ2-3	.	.	TGCGCCACCTCAGCCGCTAGCGCAGATACGCAGTATTTT	CATSAASADTQYF
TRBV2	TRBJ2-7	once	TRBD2	TGTGCCAGCAGTGACACGGGGGGGGCTATTGACGAGCAGTACTTC	CASSDTGGAIDEQYF
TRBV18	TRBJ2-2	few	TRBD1	TGTGCCAGCTCACTTGGGACAGGGAACACCGGGGAGCTGTTTTTT	CASSLGTGNTGELFF
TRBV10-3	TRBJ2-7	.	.	TGTGCCATCGCTGGCAGTTCCTACGAGCAGTACTTC	CAIAGSSYEQYF
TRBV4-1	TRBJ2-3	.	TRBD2	TGCGCCAGCAGCCTACTATCGGGGGGAAGCACAGATACGCAGTATTTT	CASSLLSGGSTDTQYF
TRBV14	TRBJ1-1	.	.	TGTGCCAGCAGCCCCACAATCCGCCCGGAAGCTTTCTTT	CASSPTIRPEAFF
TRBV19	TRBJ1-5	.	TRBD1	TGTGCCAGTTCGCTCCAGGGGGGTAATCAGCCCCAGCATTTT	CASSLQGGNQPQHF
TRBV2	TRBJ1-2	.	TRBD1	TGTGCCAGCAGTTTAAGGGTTGGGACAGGAGGGGATGGCTACACCTTC	CASSLRVGTGGDGYTF
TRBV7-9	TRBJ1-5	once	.	TGTGCCAGCAGCTTAAACAGTTATAGCAATCAGCCCCAGCATTTT	CASSLNSYSNQPQHF
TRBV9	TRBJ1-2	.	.	TGTGCCAGCAGCGTAGACAGGCCAACCGATGGCTACACCTTC	CASSVDRPTDGYTF
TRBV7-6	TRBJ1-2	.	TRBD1	TGTGCCAGCAGCGACAGGGGTGGCTACACCTTC	CASSDRGGYTF
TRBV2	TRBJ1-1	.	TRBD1	TGTGCCAGCAGACAGGGGGGCACTGAAGCTTTCTTT	CASRQGGTEAFF
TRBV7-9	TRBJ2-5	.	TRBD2	TGTGCCAGCAGCTTAGGCGGGGGAGGGGCCAGGGAGACCCAGTACTTC	CASSLGGGGARETQYF
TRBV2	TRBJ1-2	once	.	TGTGCCAGCTTTATCAGGGAGGCCTATGGCTACACCTTC	CASFIREAYGYTF
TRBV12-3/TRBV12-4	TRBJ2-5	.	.	TGTGCCAGCGGAACATGGACAGAAGAGACCCAGTACTTC	CASGTWTEETQYF
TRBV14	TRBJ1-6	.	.	TGTGCCAGCAGCCATAGTTCAGGGGCTAATTCACCCCTCCACTTT	CASSHSSGANSPLHF
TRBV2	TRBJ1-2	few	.	TGTGCCAGCAGTGAAAACGGGAATAACTATGGCTACACCTTC	CASSENGNNYGYTF
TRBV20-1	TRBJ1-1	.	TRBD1	TGCAGTGCTAGTGCAATCCGGGACAGGCTTGAAGCTTTCTTT	CSASAIRDRLEAFF
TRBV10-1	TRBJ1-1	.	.	TGCGCCAGCAGTGAGGGACAGAAAGCTTTCTTT	CASSEGQKAFF
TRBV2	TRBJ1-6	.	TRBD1	TGTGCCAGCAGGAGATTACGACAGGGGTGGCCACCCCTCCACTTT	CASRRLRQGWPPLHF
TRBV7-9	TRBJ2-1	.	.	TGTGCCAGCAGCTTCAATAGGGAGAAACTGGAGCAGTTCTTC	CASSFNREKLEQFF
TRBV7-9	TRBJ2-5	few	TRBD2	TGTGCCAGCCTCCCCGGCCAGGCTAGCGGGGGGGTACTCCAAGAGACCCAGTACTTC	CASLPGQASGGVLQETQYF
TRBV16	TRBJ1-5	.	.	TGTGCCAGCAGCCAGAGCGATCAGCCCCAGCATTTT	CASSQSDQPQHF
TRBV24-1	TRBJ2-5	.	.	TGTGCCACCAGTGATGCGAGGGAAGAGACCCAGTACTTC	CATSDAREETQYF
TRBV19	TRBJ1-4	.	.	TGTGCCAGTAGTATAGGAGAGCCATCGAATGAAAAACTGTTTTTT	CASSIGEPSNEKLFF
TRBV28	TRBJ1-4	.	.	TGTGCCAGCAGTTTACAGGGATCGAATGAAAAACTGTTTTTT	CASSLQGSNEKLFF
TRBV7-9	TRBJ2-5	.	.	TGTGCCAGCAGCTTTTCCCCTAGGACAGCCTCTGAGACCCAGTACTTC	CASSFSPRTASETQYF
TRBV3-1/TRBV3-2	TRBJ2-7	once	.	TGTGCCAGCAGCCTCGGTGGAGGTGGTTACGAGCAGTACTTC	CASSLGGGGYEQYF
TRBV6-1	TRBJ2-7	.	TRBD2	TGTGCCAGCAGTGATTCCCGGGACTTTATGCGGGGAGGGTTCTACGAGCAGTACTTC	CASSDSRDFMRGGFYEQYF
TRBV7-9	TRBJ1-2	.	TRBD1	TGTGCCAGCAGCTTAGCGCTACAGGGGGCGGAGGGCTACACCTTC	CASSLALQGAEGYTF
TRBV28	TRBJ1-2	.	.	TGTGCCAGCAGTCCTCGGACGATCAGGGAGGGCTATGGCTACACCTTC	CASSPRTIREGYGYTF